This TCR beta chain was captured in a study of neurological immune-mediated disorders. The study, taken as a whole, reports: None of the CDR3 amino acid sequences in expanded clones turned up in more than one subject, which points to private repertoires in all groups.

Input was under 1.1 million sorted T cells, either CD4+ or CD8+. CDR3 length: 12 amino acids. Germline-derived CDR1 and CDR2 are ENHRY and SYGVKD. V was pared by 4 bases and J by 6 bases, with 9 bases between. cDNA synthesis was performed by 5'RACE with 10-nucleotide random UMIs. TCRdb independently ran MiXCR on the 5' RACE reads; one entry per CDR3 protein. Among 30,000 to 35,000 distinct CDR3 sequences, around 21% were seen once, and the ten largest hold 25% to 30%. Worth noting for this clonotype: Its antigen is still unknown.

The source material was CD4+ T cells from blood. The chain combines TRBV10-3 with TRBJ1-1, with unresolved D. This receptor was identified in a man aged 45-65 years with HTLV-1-associated myelopathy (HAM/TSP). The CDR3 nucleotides are TGTGCCATCAGTGGGCCTGGGGCTGAAGCTTTCTTT. This codes for CAISGPGAEAFF.